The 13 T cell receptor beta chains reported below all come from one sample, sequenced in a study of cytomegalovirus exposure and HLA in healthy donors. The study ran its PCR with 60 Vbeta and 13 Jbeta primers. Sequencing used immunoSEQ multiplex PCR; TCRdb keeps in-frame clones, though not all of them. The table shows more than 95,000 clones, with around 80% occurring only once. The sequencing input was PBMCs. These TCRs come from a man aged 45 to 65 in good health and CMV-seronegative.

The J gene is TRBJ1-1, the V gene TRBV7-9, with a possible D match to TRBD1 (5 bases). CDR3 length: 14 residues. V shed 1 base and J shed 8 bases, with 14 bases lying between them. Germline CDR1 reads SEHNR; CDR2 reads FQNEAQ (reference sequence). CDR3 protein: CASSLGPGIQEAFF. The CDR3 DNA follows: TGTGCCAGCAGCTTAGGCCCAGGGATACAGGAAGCTTTCTTT. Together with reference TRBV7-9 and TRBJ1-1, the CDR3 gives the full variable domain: DTGVSQNPRHKITKRGQNVTFRCDPISEHNRLYWYRQTLGQGPEFLTYFQNEAQLEKSRLLSDRFSAERPKGSFSTLEIQRTEQGDSAMYLCASSLGPGIQEAFFGQGTRLTVV.

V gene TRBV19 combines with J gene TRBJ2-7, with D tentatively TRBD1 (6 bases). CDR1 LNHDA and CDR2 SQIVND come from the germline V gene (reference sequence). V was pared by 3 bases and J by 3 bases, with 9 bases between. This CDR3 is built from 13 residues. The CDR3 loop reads CASSIRGNYEQYF. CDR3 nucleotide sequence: TGTGCCAGTAGTATTAGGGGGAACTACGAGCAGTACTTC.

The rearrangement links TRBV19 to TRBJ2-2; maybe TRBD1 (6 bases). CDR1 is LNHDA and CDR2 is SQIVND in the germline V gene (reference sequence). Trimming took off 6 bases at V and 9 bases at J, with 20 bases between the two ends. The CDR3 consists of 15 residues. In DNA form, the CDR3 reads TGTGCCAGTAGATCTCCAGGGGCCCCATCCAGGGAGCTGTTTTTT. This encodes CASRSPGAPSRELFF. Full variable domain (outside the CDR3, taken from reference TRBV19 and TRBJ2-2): DGGITQSPKYLFRKEGQNVTLSCEQNLNHDAMYWYRQDPGQGLRLIYYSQIVNDFQKGDIAEGYSVSREKKESFPLTVTSAQKNPTAFYLCASRSPGAPSRELFFGEGSRLTVL.

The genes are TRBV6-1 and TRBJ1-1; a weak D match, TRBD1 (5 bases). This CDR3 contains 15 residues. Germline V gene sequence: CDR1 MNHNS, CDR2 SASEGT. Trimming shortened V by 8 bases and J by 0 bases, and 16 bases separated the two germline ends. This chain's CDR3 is CASGGGWNMNTEAFF. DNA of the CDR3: TGTGCCAGCGGGGGGGGTTGGAACATGAACACTGAAGCTTTCTTT.

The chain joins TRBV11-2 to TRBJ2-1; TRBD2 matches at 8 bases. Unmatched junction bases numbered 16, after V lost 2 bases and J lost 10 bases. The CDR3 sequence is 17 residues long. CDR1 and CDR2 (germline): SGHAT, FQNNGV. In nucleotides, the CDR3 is TGTGCCAGCAGCTTAAGGGGCGCTAGCGGGCCCGTATTAGAGCAGTTCTTC. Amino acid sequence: CASSLRGASGPVLEQFF.

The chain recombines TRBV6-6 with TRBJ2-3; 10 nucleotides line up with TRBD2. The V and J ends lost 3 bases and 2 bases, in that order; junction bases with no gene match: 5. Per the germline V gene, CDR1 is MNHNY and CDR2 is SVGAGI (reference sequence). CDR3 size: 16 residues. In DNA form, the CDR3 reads TGTGCCAGCAGTTATCTACTAGCGGGGAACACAGATACGCAGTATTTT. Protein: CASSYLLAGNTDTQYF.

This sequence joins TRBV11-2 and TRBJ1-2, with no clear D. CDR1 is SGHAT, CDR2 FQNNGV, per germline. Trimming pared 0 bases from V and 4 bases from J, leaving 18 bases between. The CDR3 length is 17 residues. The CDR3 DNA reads TGTGCCAGCAGCTTAGACAATTTGAGCAGGCCCCTCTATGGCTACACCTTC. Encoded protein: CASSLDNLSRPLYGYTF. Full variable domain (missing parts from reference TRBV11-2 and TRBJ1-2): EAGVAQSPRYKIIEKRQSVAFWCNPISGHATLYWYQQILGQGPKLLIQFQNNGVVDDSQLPKDRFSAERLKGVDSTLKIQPAKLEDSAVYLCASSLDNLSRPLYGYTFGSGTRLTVV.

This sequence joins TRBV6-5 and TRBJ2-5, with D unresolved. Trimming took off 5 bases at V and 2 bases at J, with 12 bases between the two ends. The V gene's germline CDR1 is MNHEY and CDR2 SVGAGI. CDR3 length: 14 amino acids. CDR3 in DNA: TGTGCCAGCAGTCCAACCGAACAACAAGAGACCCAGTACTTC. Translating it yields CASSPTEQQETQYF.

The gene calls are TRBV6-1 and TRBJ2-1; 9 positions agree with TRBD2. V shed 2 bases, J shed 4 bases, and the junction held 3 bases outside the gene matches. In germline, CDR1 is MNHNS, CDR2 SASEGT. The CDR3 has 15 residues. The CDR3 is CASSERLAGYNEQFF. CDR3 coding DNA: TGTGCCAGCAGTGAACGGCTAGCGGGGTACAATGAGCAGTTCTTC.

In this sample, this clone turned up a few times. The CDR3 sequence: CASSLTTGNNSPLHF. The CDR3 nucleotides are TGTGCCAGCAGCTTGACGACAGGGAATAATTCACCCCTCCACTTT. The chain has TRBV7-9 and TRBJ1-6; 7 bases are a match to TRBD1. CDR1 is SEHNR and CDR2 is FQNEAQ in the germline V gene (reference sequence). The CDR3 is 15 residues long. V shed 3 bases and J 5 bases; nucleotides not matched to a gene: 4.

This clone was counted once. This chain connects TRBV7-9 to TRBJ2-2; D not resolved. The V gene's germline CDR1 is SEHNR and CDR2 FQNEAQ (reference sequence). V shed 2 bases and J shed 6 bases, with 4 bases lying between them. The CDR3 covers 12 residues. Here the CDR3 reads CASSLSAGELFF. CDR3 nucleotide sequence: TGTGCCAGCAGCTTATCGGCCGGGGAGCTGTTTTTT.

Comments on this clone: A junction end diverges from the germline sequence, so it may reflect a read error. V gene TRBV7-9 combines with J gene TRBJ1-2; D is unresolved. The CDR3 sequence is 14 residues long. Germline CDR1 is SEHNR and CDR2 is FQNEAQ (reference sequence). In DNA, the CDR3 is TGTTCCAGCAGCTTATCCGCGATAGACTATGGCTACACCTTC. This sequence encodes CSSSLSAIDYGYTF.

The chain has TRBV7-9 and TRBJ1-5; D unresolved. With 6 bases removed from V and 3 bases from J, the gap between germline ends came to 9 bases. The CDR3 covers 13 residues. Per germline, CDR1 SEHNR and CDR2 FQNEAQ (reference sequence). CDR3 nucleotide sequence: TGTGCCAGCAGTCGGTCATTCAATCAGCCCCAGCATTTT. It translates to CASSRSFNQPQHF.